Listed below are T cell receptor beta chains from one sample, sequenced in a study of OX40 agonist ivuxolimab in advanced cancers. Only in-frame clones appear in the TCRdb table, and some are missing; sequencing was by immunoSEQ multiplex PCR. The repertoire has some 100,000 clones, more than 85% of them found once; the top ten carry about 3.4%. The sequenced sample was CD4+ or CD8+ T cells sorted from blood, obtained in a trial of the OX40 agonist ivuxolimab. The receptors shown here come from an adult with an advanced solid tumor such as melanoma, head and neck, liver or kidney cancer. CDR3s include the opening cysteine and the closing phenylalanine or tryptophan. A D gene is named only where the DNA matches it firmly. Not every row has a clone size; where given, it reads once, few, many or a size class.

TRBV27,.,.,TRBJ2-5,CASSPHVQDDDQYF,TGTGCCAGCAGTCCCCATGTCCAGGATGACGACCAGTACTTC
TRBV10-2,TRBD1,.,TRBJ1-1,CASSDGTGIMNTEAFF,TGCGCCAGCAGTGATGGGACAGGGATAATGAACACTGAAGCTTTCTTT
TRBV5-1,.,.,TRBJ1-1,CASSPGGTEAFF,TGCGCCAGCAGCCCTGGGGGTACTGAAGCTTTCTTT
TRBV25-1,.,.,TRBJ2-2,CASSVTSTGELFF,TGTGCCAGCAGTGTAACCTCCACCGGGGAGCTGTTTTTT
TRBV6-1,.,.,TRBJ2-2,CASSTTGELFF,TGTGCCAGCAGTACAACCGGGGAGCTGTTTTTT
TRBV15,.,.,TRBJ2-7,CATSRDATYEQYF,TGTGCCACCAGCAGAGATGCCACTTACGAGCAGTACTTC
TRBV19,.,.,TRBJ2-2,CASRSAGELFF,TGTGCCAGTAGATCGGCCGGGGAGCTGTTTTTT
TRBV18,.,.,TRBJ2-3,CASSPKDRVTLDTQYF,TGTGCCAGCTCACCTAAGGACAGAGTCACTTTGGATACGCAGTATTTT
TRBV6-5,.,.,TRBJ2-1,CASRTTETYEQFF,TGTGCCAGCAGAACGACAGAAACTTATGAGCAGTTCTTC
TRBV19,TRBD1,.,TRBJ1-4,CASSNPVTGTNEKLFF,TGTGCCAGTAGTAACCCCGTGACAGGGACTAATGAAAAACTGTTTTTT
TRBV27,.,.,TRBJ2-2,CASRVGAGELFF,TGTGCCAGCAGGGTTGGGGCCGGGGAGCTGTTTTTT
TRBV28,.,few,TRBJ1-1,CASRPLNRAEAFF,TGTGCCAGCAGGCCCCTAAACCGAGCTGAAGCTTTCTTT
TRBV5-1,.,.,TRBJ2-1,CASSLGASDFYNEQFF,TGCGCCAGCAGCTTGGGGGCTAGCGACTTTTACAATGAGCAGTTCTTC
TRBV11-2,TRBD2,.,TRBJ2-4,CASSLPASGGLAKNIQYF,TGTGCCAGCAGCTTACCTGCTAGCGGGGGACTAGCCAAAAACATTCAGTACTTC
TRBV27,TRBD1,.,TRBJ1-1,CASTFDLYRGPGTEAFF,TGTGCCAGCACCTTCGACCTATACAGGGGGCCGGGCACTGAAGCTTTCTTT
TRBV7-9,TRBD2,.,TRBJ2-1,CASSLTRAGGDNEQFF,TGTGCCAGCAGCTTAACGCGCGCGGGAGGTGACAATGAGCAGTTCTTC
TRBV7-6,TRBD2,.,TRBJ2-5,CASSLGGGGETQYF,TGTGCCAGCAGCTTAGGGGGGGGTGGAGAGACCCAGTACTTC
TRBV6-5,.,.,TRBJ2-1,CASSYSVYRLDEQFF,TGTGCCAGCAGTTACTCCGTCTATAGATTGGATGAGCAGTTCTTC
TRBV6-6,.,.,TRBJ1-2,CASSYSMRGIDGYTF,TGTGCCAGCAGTTACTCGATGAGGGGAATAGATGGCTACACCTTC
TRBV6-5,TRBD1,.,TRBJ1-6,CASSYTGGFNSPLHF,TGTGCCAGCAGTTATACAGGGGGTTTTAATTCACCCCTCCACTTT
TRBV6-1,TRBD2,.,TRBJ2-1,CASSGSGSSYNEQFF,TGTGCCAGCAGTGGTAGCGGGAGCTCCTACAATGAGCAGTTCTTC
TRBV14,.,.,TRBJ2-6,CASSGGLGLGANVLTF,TGTGCCAGCAGCGGGGGACTGGGTCTCGGGGCCAACGTCCTGACTTTC
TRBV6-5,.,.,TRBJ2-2,CASSKGPGELFF,TGTGCCAGCAGCAAGGGACCCGGGGAGCTGTTTTTT
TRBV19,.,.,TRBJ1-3,CASSPRRGNGNTIYF,TGTGCCAGTAGTCCTCGTCGGGGTAATGGAAACACCATATATTTT
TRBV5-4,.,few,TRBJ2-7,CASSFVGYEQYF,TGTGCCAGCAGCTTTGTGGGGTACGAGCAGTACTTC
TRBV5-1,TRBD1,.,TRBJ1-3,CASSSTGGRGNTIYF,TGCGCCAGCAGCTCTACAGGGGGAAGAGGAAACACCATATATTTT
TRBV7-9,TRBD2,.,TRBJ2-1,CATAGTSGANEQFF,TGTGCCACCGCAGGGACTAGCGGGGCCAATGAGCAGTTCTTC
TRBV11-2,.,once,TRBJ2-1,CASSLPRDEQFF,TGTGCCAGCAGCTTACCTAGGGATGAGCAGTTCTTC
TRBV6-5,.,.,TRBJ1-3,CASSYGGASGNTIYF,TGTGCCAGCAGTTACGGGGGGGCGTCTGGAAACACCATATATTTT
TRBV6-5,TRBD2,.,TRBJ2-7,CASSWTRDYNYEQYF,TGTGCCAGCAGCTGGACCCGGGACTACAACTACGAGCAGTACTTC